This T cell receptor (beta chain) was documented in a study of beta chain features in type 1 diabetes. Study details: Patient and healthy donor groups were alike in age, gender and cell yields.

Reverse transcribing all isolated RNA meant expressed TCRB transcripts were sequenced. Using immunoSEQ multiplex PCR, the repertoire was profiled, and TCRdb retains in-frame clones only, with some absent. Among a few hundred thousand clones listed, approximately 13% were seen once. Points on this clone: What it recognizes is unknown.

General study findings and limits: Highly expressing activated T cells could be over-counted with a cDNA template. Shortening of TCRB CDR3s, moderate but significant, appeared in all four CD4+ subsets of Type 1 diabetes patients. Healthy donors had naive, central memory and Treg TCRB repertoires that appeared less similar than those seen among patients.

Every participating donor gave one draw, a heparinised blood sample averaging roughly 0.12 L. V lost 2 bases and J lost 2, with 11 bases in between. CDR3 length equals 15 residues. Germline-derived CDR1 and CDR2 are KGHSH and LQKENI. The sample consisted of naive CD4+ T cells from blood. V usage is TRBV18 and J usage is TRBJ2-3; D is perhaps TRBD2 (5 bases). The TCR originated in a man in his thirties or forties with type 1 diabetes. The DNA for the CDR3 is TGTGCCAGCTCACCAAACGGACTGAACACAGATACGCAGTATTTT. It codes for CASSPNGLNTDTQYF. The full variable domain, rest sourced from reference TRBV18 and TRBJ2-3, is NAGVMQNPRHLVRRRGQEARLRCSPMKGHSHVYWYRQLPEEGLKFMVYLQKENIIDESGMPKERFSAEFPKEGPSILRIQQVVRGDSAAYFCASSPNGLNTDTQYFGPGTRLTVL.